This entry lists 10 T cell receptor beta chains sequenced from one sample in a study of blood T cell repertoires in COVID-19 (dated by TCRdb to about 2020). The library was obtained by the immunoSEQ multiplex PCR assay. As stored in TCRdb, this immuneACCESS dataset retains in-frame rearrangements with V and J assigned. A fraction of the clones does not appear; measured against another copy, unresolved V genes explain less than half of the discrepancy, and the remainder lacks a known reason. The sample table lists some 320,000 clones, 90% of them with a count of one. The ten top clones hold 2% to 3% of the sample. The sequenced sample consisted of PBMCs or T cells enriched from blood (not recorded which). The receptor source for this set is a man between 60 and 70 years old who had recovered from COVID-19.

The genes are TRBV6-1 and TRBJ1-1, with no clear D. The CDR3 length is 14 residues. The V gene lost 3 bases and the J gene lost 0 bases, with 8 bases spanning the gap. CDR1 MNHNS and CDR2 SASEGT come from the germline V gene. CDR3 protein: CASSDLGMNTEAFF. The CDR3 nucleotides read TGTGCCAGCAGTGATTTGGGCATGAACACTGAAGCTTTCTTT.

The chain has TRBV5-6 and TRBJ1-5; D gene uncertain. The germline V gene has CDR1 SGHDT and CDR2 YYEEEE. CDR3 size: 14 residues. Trimming left V 0 bases short and J 3 bases short, with 7 bases between. DNA for the CDR3: TGTGCCAGCAGCTTGGTCGGGGACAATCAGCCCCAGCATTTT. Amino acid sequence: CASSLVGDNQPQHF.

The J gene is TRBJ2-5, the V gene TRBV24-1; 9 positions match TRBD1. CDR1 is KGHDR and CDR2 is SFDVKD in the germline V gene. The J segment lost 4 bases and the V segment lost 4 bases, leaving 12 bases of the junction unmatched. This CDR3 contains 17 residues. CDR3 residues: CATSDPIGDRVGETQYF. The CDR3 region has the DNA TGTGCCACCAGTGACCCAATCGGGGACAGGGTGGGAGAGACCCAGTACTTC.

The rearrangement joins TRBV28 to TRBJ1-3; TRBD1 aligns across 7 bases. V gave up 5 bases and J gave up 0 bases; unmatched junction bases: 10. Per the germline V gene, CDR1 is MDHEN and CDR2 is SYDVKM. This CDR3 is built from 17 residues. CDR3 protein: CASSITGALISGNTIYF. The CDR3 nucleotides are TGTGCCAGCAGTATCACAGGGGCCCTAATCTCTGGAAACACCATATATTTT.

The chain is built from TRBV5-1 and TRBJ1-5; maybe TRBD1 (6 bases). CDR3 length: 18 amino acids. From germline, CDR1 is SGHRS and CDR2 YFSETQ. V lost 7 bases and J lost 5, with 28 bases in between. The CDR3 loop reads CASPPPSGQQKVDQPQHF. The CDR3 coding sequence is TGCGCCAGCCCTCCCCCCTCAGGACAGCAAAAAGTCGATCAGCCCCAGCATTTT. The complete variable domain, with remaining parts taken from reference TRBV5-1 and TRBJ1-5, reads KAGVTQTPRYLIKTRGQQVTLSCSPISGHRSVSWYQQTPGQGLQFLFEYFSETQRNKGNFPGRFSGRQFSNSRSEMNVSTLELGDSALYLCASPPPSGQQKVDQPQHFGDGTRLSIL.

The J gene is TRBJ1-4, the V gene TRBV12-5, with 11 bases that match TRBD1. Trimming took 4 bases from V and 11 from J; bases not matched to a gene: 6. Germline CDR1 reads LGHNT; CDR2 reads FRNRAP. CDR3 size: 14 residues. CDR3 nucleotides: TGTGCTAGTGGTTCCGGGGGACAGGGGGTTAAACTGTTTTTT. Translated: CASGSGGQGVKLFF.

The chain couples TRBV21-1 to TRBJ1-1; TRBD1, the D gene given by the table, was not confirmed from the DNA. TRBV21-1 is described as a pseudogene. The CDR3 sequence is 20 residues long. CDR3 region: CASSKTEQGGGLPMNTEAFF. The CDR3 DNA reads TGTGCCAGCAGCAAAACAGAGCAGGGTGGGGGCCTACCTATGAACACTGAAGCTTTCTTT.

The rearrangement joins TRBV5-1 to TRBJ2-1; 7 positions agree with TRBD2. The V and J ends lost 1 base and 4 bases, in that order; junction bases with no gene match: 17. Per the germline V gene, CDR1 is SGHRS and CDR2 is YFSETQ. The CDR3 is 19 residues long. The CDR3 sequence is CASSLPLGGGLQEYNEQFF. CDR3 coding DNA: TGCGCCAGCAGCTTGCCCCTCGGCGGGGGTCTGCAAGAATACAATGAGCAGTTCTTC.

The rearrangement links TRBV5-8 to TRBJ2-7; D unclear. The CDR3 runs to 16 residues. Germline V gives CDR1 SGHTS, CDR2 YDEGEE. The V end lost 0 bases, the J end lost 5 bases, and 18 bases lay between the germline ends. The CDR3 loop reads CASSLVFALSTHEQYF. The DNA of the CDR3 is TGTGCCAGCAGCTTGGTTTTCGCCCTCTCCACTCACGAGCAGTACTTC.

The chain uses TRBV4-2 and TRBJ2-2; 9 bases are shared with TRBD2. V gave up 0 bases and J gave up 0 bases; unmatched junction bases: 20. This CDR3 has 23 amino acids. CDR1 is LGHNA, CDR2 YNFKEQ, per germline. As DNA, the CDR3 is TGTGCCAGCAGCCAAGATCTAGTCGGTAGGGCTAGCGGGGAAAATACGAACACCGGGGAGCTGTTTTTT. It yields the protein CASSQDLVGRASGENTNTGELFF.